This T cell receptor beta chain came from a study of shared clonotypes between healthy human individuals (dated by TCRdb to about 2020). Study-level background: The cohort comprised two women and three men aged 18 to 49 years. Per donor, three plates each were used for CD4 naive and CD4 memory, two for CD8 naive, and one for CD8 memory. To estimate repertoire size and how much clonotype sharing occurs between individuals, the study deeply sequenced the blood TCR repertoires of several healthy adults. To increase sequencing depth and limit assay-specific biases, TCR repertoire library preparation and sequencing were carried out by different laboratories using diverse techniques. Leukapheresis yielded between about 0.94 and 10 billion PBMCs per donor. Beyond this particular receptor, the publication reports: Approximately 4.8% of naive CD4, 3.5% of naive CD8, approximately 2.2% of memory CD4, and 0.4% of memory CD8 clonotypes were shared across several donors. The genetic and exposure-history diversity represented was limited by the small number of donors. Higher generation probabilities were observed for clonotypes shared by all four sorted-subset donors than for non-shared clonotypes. Pairwise subsampling indicated that sequencing depth was expected to affect the degree of clonotype sharing among donors. Estimated clonotype richness was generally larger for naive than for memory subsets. Incomplete sequencing was indicated by rarefaction of sorted-subset datasets, despite the large sequencing depth. Sampling was restricted to blood, and TCR repertoires in tissues likely differ from the TCR repertoires found in blood.

This clone was detected once. Its antigen is unknown. Per-nucleotide qualities are absent, and no much larger clonotype sits a single base away. Healthy HIV-negative adults with no recently reported acute infections or vaccinations were included as donors. All donors were Caucasian adults living in Nashville, Tennessee, USA. CD4+ T cells were enriched by magnetic negative selection, after which naive cells were positively selected on CD45RA and the negative fraction was taken as the memory subset. Blood was obtained by leukapheresis, after which PBMCs were separated by Ficoll-Histopaque density gradient centrifugation and cryopreserved in liquid nitrogen vapor phase. Analytical flow cytometry was used to check the purity and quantity of each magnetically sorted T cell population. From each sorted fraction, genomic DNA was isolated and quantified by UV absorbance on a Nanodrop 2000c. Using the deep immunoSEQ assay, TCR CDR3 regions were amplified from genomic DNA by multiplex PCR. Extracted genomic DNA from each cell subset was spread evenly across all wells of several immunoSEQ 96-well plates, with each plate serving as a replicate. For sorted subsets, around 200 ng genomic DNA, equal to 30,000 or so T cell genomes, was loaded into each replicate PCR. Purified libraries were quantified with a Qubit 3.0 fluorometer, sized on a Bioanalyzer 2100, and re-quantified with the KAPA Library Quantification kit. Every immunoSEQ 96-well plate was sequenced on a dedicated single-read 150-cycle Illumina NextSeq 550 flow cell. Regarding the original processing steps: The immunoSEQ output contained only junctional sequences without quality scores, so filtering could not match that applied to full-length reads. To assign V/J genes and CDR3, sequences were annotated using PyIR, a Python wrapper for IgBLAST v1.9, with IMGT germline references. Any read was removed if the V/J assignment was weak (E-value above 1e-6), the CDR3 was missing, or the read contained stop codons, out-of-frame junctions, or ambiguous translated residues. V3J clonotypes were defined as sequences sharing an identical inferred V gene, J gene, and CDR3 amino acid sequence. Percentage overlap between repertoires was calculated by dividing the number of shared unique clonotypes by the size of the smaller repertoire. Repertoire richness was assessed with RTK rarefaction, the Chao1 estimator, and Recon v2.1 estimates of unobserved clonotypes. OLGA was used to compute generation probabilities for all TCRbeta clonotypes that the gDNA method yielded from a few donors. TCRdb stores this immuneACCESS table with in-frame sequences only. Part of the clones is absent; in the studies checked, under half of the shortfall reflects unresolved V genes, and no reason is known for the rest. D and trimming were read from the DNA, whereas the V and J calls and clone size are those reported in that table. The table for this sample lists about 660,000 clones; roughly 70% of them were counted only once. Together, the top ten hold about 1.7% of the sample.

Material for sequencing was memory CD4+ T cells sorted from blood. Per the publication, the cell subset or site label means: CD45RA-negative fraction. The receptor was derived from a woman younger than 45 in good health.

The CDR3 region reads CASSFQPPKHDEQFF. Read as DNA, the sequence is TGTGCCAGCAGTTTTCAGCCTCCCAAACACGATGAGCAGTTCTTC. The rearranged chain carries TRBV28 and TRBJ2-1; no D gene is confidently identified. The CDR3 has 15 amino acids, counting the end cysteine and phenylalanine. The CDR3 DNA has 45 bases and is translated from base 1. CDR1 and CDR2 are read off the germline V gene as MDHEN and SYDVKM. V sheds 3 bases and J sheds 8 bases, leaving 17 bases between their ends.